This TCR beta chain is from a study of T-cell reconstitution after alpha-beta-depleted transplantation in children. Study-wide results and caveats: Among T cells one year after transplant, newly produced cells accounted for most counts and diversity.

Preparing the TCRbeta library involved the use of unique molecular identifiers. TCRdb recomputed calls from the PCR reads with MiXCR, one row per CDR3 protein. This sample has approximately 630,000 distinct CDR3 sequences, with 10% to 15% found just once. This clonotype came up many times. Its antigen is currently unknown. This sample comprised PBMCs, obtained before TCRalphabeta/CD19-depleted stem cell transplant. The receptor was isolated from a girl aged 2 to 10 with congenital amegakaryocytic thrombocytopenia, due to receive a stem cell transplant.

DNA of the CDR3: TGTGCCAGCAGCTCTCCAACCCGACAGAGAGAGACCCAGTACTTC. Translation gives CASSSPTRQRETQYF. The chain joins TRBV7-9 to TRBJ2-5; TRBD1 is a possible D gene (5 bases). The CDR3 totals 15 residues. Trimming pared 4 bases from V and 4 bases from J, leaving 16 bases between. Germline V gene sequence: CDR1 SEHNR, CDR2 FQNEAQ (reference sequence).